The next 22 T cell receptor beta chains were all read from a single sample in a study of persistence of HIV-infected CD4 T cells. The immunoSEQ assay was version 4, run in survey mode. Measured with immunoSEQ multiplex PCR; TCRdb has only the in-frame clones, and not every one. The sample carries more than 30,000 clones, over 80% recorded once. Lysates of CMV-infected fibroblasts at approximately 10 ug/mL stimulated these cells. Sorted nonresponding memory CD4+ T cells were CD40L-negative, CD69-negative, CD45RO-high. Antigens of these TCRs are unknown. The material was CD4+ T cells sorted from PBMCs after approximately 18-hour stimulation, obtained from a patient who received antiretroviral therapy. These receptors were collected from an adult woman with HIV who was CMV-seropositive.

This clone showed up just a few times. The V call is TRBV20-1, the J call TRBJ1-5; no clear D. V was shortened by 3 bases and J by 0 bases, with 9 bases between the two germline ends. Germline V gene lookup returns CDR1 DFQATT and CDR2 SNEGSKA (reference sequence). CDR3 length equals 14 residues. CDR3: CSASRGNSNQPQHF. CDR3 bases: TGCAGTGCTAGTCGAGGGAATAGCAATCAGCCCCAGCATTTT.

This clone was detected once. The CDR3 loop reads CASSSTVSNQPQHF. Written as DNA, the CDR3 is TGTGCCAGCAGCTCCACAGTTAGCAATCAGCCCCAGCATTTT. The chain has TRBV5-5 and TRBJ1-5; no clear D. V was cut by 3 bases and J by 0 bases, with 7 bases left in between. Germline CDR1 SGHKS, CDR2 YYEKEE (reference sequence). The CDR3 covers 14 residues.

The V gene is TRBV6-5, the J gene TRBJ1-5, with D perhaps matching TRBD1 (6 bases). The CDR3 covers 14 residues. V lost 6 bases and J 3 bases, leaving 12 bases between the germline ends. Germline V lookup: CDR1 MNHEY, CDR2 SVGAGI. The chain's CDR3 is CASSQQGVNQPQHF. CDR3 sequence (DNA): TGTGCCAGCAGCCAACAGGGAGTCAATCAGCCCCAGCATTTT.

The chain joins TRBV19 to TRBJ2-5; D is undetermined. The V end lost 3 bases, the J end lost 5 bases, and 10 bases lay between the germline ends. Germline CDR1 reads LNHDA; CDR2 reads SQIVND (reference sequence). The CDR3 totals 13 residues. The CDR3 DNA reads as TGTGCCAGTAGTATCTGGGCCAAGGAGACCCAGTACTTC. This encodes CASSIWAKETQYF.

This sequence joins TRBV30 and TRBJ1-1; D perhaps matches TRBD1 (6 bases). This CDR3 has 12 amino acids. V lost 5 bases to trimming and J lost 1 base, with 8 bases between them. Per the germline V gene, CDR1 is GTSNPN and CDR2 is SVGIG (reference sequence). The CDR3 DNA sequence: TGTGCCTGGGGACAGCGGAACACTGAAGCTTTCTTT. Protein sequence: CAWGQRNTEAFF.

J is TRBJ2-1 and V is TRBV9; D remains unclear. V was clipped by 0 bases and J by 9 bases, with 13 bases between them. From germline, CDR1 is SGDLS and CDR2 YYNGEE. This CDR3 region has 14 residues. The CDR3 spells CASSVGMSVTEQFF. In DNA, the CDR3 is TGTGCCAGCAGCGTAGGAATGTCGGTCACTGAGCAGTTCTTC.

This clone was detected only once. J is TRBJ2-1 and V is TRBV11-3; tentatively, D is TRBD2 (6 bases). The CDR3 loop spans 15 amino acids. Germline CDR1 reads SGHNT; CDR2 reads YENEEA. V was clipped by 5 bases and J by 8 bases, with 19 bases between them. For the CDR3, the DNA is TGTGCCAGCAGCCCCATGCTACAGCGGGTTGATGAGCAGTTCTTC. Translation gives CASSPMLQRVDEQFF.

The chain is built from TRBV5-1 and TRBJ2-1; D is possibly TRBD1 (5 bases). The V gene lost 1 base and the J gene lost 0 bases, with 11 bases spanning the gap. The CDR3 contains 16 residues. CDR1 is SGHRS and CDR2 is YFSETQ in the germline V gene. CDR3 nucleotide sequence: TGCGCCAGCAGCTTGTACAGGTCAAGCTCCTACAATGAGCAGTTCTTC. Protein sequence: CASSLYRSSSYNEQFF.

This sequence joins TRBV28 and TRBJ1-1; D is possibly TRBD1 (5 bases). Germline V CDR1 and CDR2: MDHEN, SYDVKM. V lost 5 bases and J 3 bases, leaving 16 bases between the germline ends. The CDR3 is 15 amino acids. The CDR3 protein is CASSPPPGGDTEAFF. The CDR3 nucleotides are TGTGCCAGCAGTCCCCCCCCGGGAGGGGACACTGAAGCTTTCTTT.

The rearrangement joins TRBV7-9 to TRBJ1-3; D uncertain. This CDR3 comprises 15 residues. The germline CDR1 and CDR2 sequences are SEHNR and FQNEAQ (reference sequence). The V end was cut by 1 base, the J end by 0 bases, with 7 bases between. DNA of the CDR3: TGTGCCAGCAGCTTAGGAGCGGGCTCTGGAAACACCATATATTTT. This gives the protein CASSLGAGSGNTIYF.

V usage is TRBV19 and J usage is TRBJ1-2, with D maybe TRBD1 (5 bases). Germline V CDR1 and CDR2: LNHDA, SQIVND (reference sequence). V lost 4 bases, J lost 4 bases, and 10 bases lay in between. This CDR3 is built from 13 residues. Here the CDR3 DNA reads TGTGCCAGTAGTACACAGGTCGCCTATGGCTACACCTTC. It codes for CASSTQVAYGYTF.

In its sample, this clone was seen a few times. The chain is built from TRBV5-6 and TRBJ2-5; the D gene is possibly TRBD1 (7 bases). Germline CDR1 SGHDT, CDR2 YYEEEE. The V end lost 6 bases, the J end lost 2 bases, and 20 bases lay between the germline ends. There are 16 residues in the CDR3. CDR3 in DNA: TGTGCCAGCAACCCCCCCCACGGGGGACAGCAAGAGACCCAGTACTTC. Encoded protein: CASNPPHGGQQETQYF.

The rearrangement links TRBV15 to TRBJ1-2; D is ambiguous. The CDR3 covers 13 residues. Germline V gene sequence: CDR1 LNHNV, CDR2 YYDKDF (reference sequence). Trimming took off 4 bases at V and 8 bases at J, with 14 bases between the two ends. Written as DNA, the CDR3 is TGTGCCACCAGCAAGGCGGGATACGGCGGCTACACCTTC. Protein product: CATSKAGYGGYTF. The entire variable domain, with the rest obtained from reference TRBV15 and TRBJ1-2, is as follows: DAMVIQNPRYQVTQFGKPVTLSCSQTLNHNVMYWYQQKSSQAPKLLFHYYDKDFNNEADTPDNFQSRRPNTSFCFLDIRSPGLGDTAMYLCATSKAGYGGYTFGSGTRLTVV.

The chain employs TRBV29-1 and TRBJ2-1; TRBD1 might be the D (6 bases). V was pared by 4 bases and J by 0 bases, with 13 bases between. This CDR3 is built from 15 residues. The germline CDR1 and CDR2 sequences are SQVTM and ANQGSEA. The DNA of the CDR3 is TGCAGCGTTGTATCAAGGGGGTTCTCCTACAATGAGCAGTTCTTC. The encoded protein is CSVVSRGFSYNEQFF.

The genes are TRBV30 and TRBJ2-7; TRBD1 aligns across 12 bases. The CDR3 consists of 17 residues. CDR1 is GTSNPN and CDR2 is SVGIG in the germline V gene (reference sequence). The J segment lost 10 bases and the V segment lost 0 bases, leaving 16 bases of the junction unmatched. CDR3 nucleotides: TGTGCCTGGAGTGTATATAATGTGGGGGGACAGGGGGCGCCTCAGTACTTC. Amino acids: CAWSVYNVGGQGAPQYF.

The chain uses TRBV12-5 and TRBJ2-3; 7 positions agree with TRBD2. The CDR3 has 15 amino acids. Germline assignment: CDR1 LGHNT and CDR2 FRNRAP. With 1 base clipped from V and 6 bases from J, the junction kept 7 bases outside the gene matches. The CDR3 reads CASGLGAMGGDTQYF. Here the CDR3 DNA reads TGTGCTAGTGGTTTGGGCGCGATGGGGGGGGATACGCAGTATTTT.

The chain carries TRBV6-5 and TRBJ1-5, with no clear D. The germline V and J ends were trimmed by 6 bases and 0 bases, with 12 bases remaining between them. The CDR3 is 15 residues long. The germline gives CDR1 MNHEY, CDR2 SVGAGI. Here the CDR3 DNA reads TGTGCCAGCAGACCCCTCGGAGATAGCAATCAGCCCCAGCATTTT. Its protein is CASRPLGDSNQPQHF.

The chain has TRBV9 and TRBJ1-1; a weak D match, TRBD1 (6 bases). With 0 bases removed from V and 3 bases from J, the gap between germline ends came to 12 bases. The CDR3 spans 15 residues. Germline values: CDR1 SGDLS, CDR2 YYNGEE. For the CDR3, the DNA is TGTGCCAGCAGCGTAGAGGTCAGGGGAGACACTGAAGCTTTCTTT. Residues: CASSVEVRGDTEAFF.

V and J are TRBV30 and TRBJ1-5, with 8 nucleotides matching TRBD1. V shed 6 bases, J shed 5 bases, and the junction held 3 bases outside the gene matches. CDR1 and CDR2 from the germline V gene are GTSNPN and SVGIG (reference sequence). This CDR3 spans 12 amino acids. CDR3 protein: CACSQGDQPQHF. The CDR3 nucleotides are TGTGCCTGTTCACAGGGGGATCAGCCCCAGCATTTT. Full variable domain (remainder filled in from reference TRBV30 and TRBJ1-5): SQTIHQWPATLVQPVGSPLSLECTVEGTSNPNLYWYRQAAGRGLQLLFYSVGIGQISSEVPQNLSASRPQDRQFILSSKKLLLSDSGFYLCACSQGDQPQHFGDGTRLSIL.

This rearrangement joins TRBV6-5 to TRBJ2-7; 9 bases map to TRBD1. The length of the CDR3 is 13 residues. J was trimmed by 6 bases and V by 5 bases; bases with no gene match: 5. Germline V gene lookup returns CDR1 MNHEY and CDR2 SVGAGI. CDR3: CASSRNRGLEQYF. The CDR3 DNA reads as TGTGCCAGCAGTCGAAACAGGGGGCTCGAGCAGTACTTC.

This clone was seen a single time. The chain links TRBV28 to TRBJ1-2; TRBD1 matches 8 bases. The CDR3 runs 14 residues. The germline gives CDR1 MDHEN, CDR2 SYDVKM. The J segment lost 6 bases and the V segment lost 5 bases, leaving 8 bases of the junction unmatched. This CDR3 reads CASSARDRINGYTF. CDR3 nucleotides: TGTGCCAGCAGTGCACGGGACAGGATTAATGGCTACACCTTC.

The J gene is TRBJ1-5, the V gene TRBV6-5; D gene uncertain. The CDR3 is 16 amino acids. Germline V gene sequence: CDR1 MNHEY, CDR2 SVGAGI. V was shortened by 4 bases and J by 7 bases, with 20 bases between the two germline ends. The chain's CDR3 is CASSFREPQYGQPQHF. The CDR3 DNA reads TGTGCCAGCAGTTTCCGGGAACCTCAGTATGGGCAGCCCCAGCATTTT.